This TCR beta chain is drawn from a study of PD-1 blockade in classical Hodgkin lymphoma. V was cut by 6 bases and J by 1 base, with 12 bases left in between. Germline CDR1 reads KGHSH; CDR2 reads LQKENI. This CDR3 is built from 15 residues. Relapse after autologous stem cell transplantation occurred in every patient, and brentuximab vedotin exposure varied. Best outcomes ranged across complete response, partial response and progressive disease. As regards this clone: Its specificity is not known.

TCRdb's copy holds only in-frame clones and misses some; the assay was immunoSEQ multiplex PCR. The sample has around 20,000 clones; around 80% are singletons. General study results and limits: It was among complete responders that baseline diversity resembled that of newly diagnosed patients. Individuals who commenced nivolumab within less than 1 year of ASCT were excluded. TCR diversity in CD4+, not CD8+, cells rose significantly by C4D1.

V gene TRBV18 combines with J gene TRBJ2-2; D call uncertain. The sequence was collected from a human donor with classical Hodgkin lymphoma. The sequences come from peripheral blood mononuclear cells (PBMCs), collected before the second cycle of nivolumab. The CDR3 DNA is TGTGCCAGCTCGGCCCAGACGGGGAACACCGGGGAGCTGTTTTTT. Translating gives CASSAQTGNTGELFF.